This TCR beta chain was recovered during a study of blood T cell repertoires in COVID-19. The CDR3 is 13 residues long. The V end lost 4 bases, the J end lost 9 bases, and 14 bases lay between the germline ends. Germline V lookup: CDR1 SGHRS, CDR2 YFSETQ. The data were produced by immunoSEQ multiplex PCR, yet TCRdb's version contains in-frame clones alone and is incomplete. The data hold some 380,000 clones, with around 84% observed a single time. The chain links TRBV5-1 to TRBJ2-1; possible D gene TRBD2, 5 bases. This receptor was obtained from a human donor with acute or convalescent COVID-19. The donor label of this sample is uncertain. Sequencing used peripheral blood. The CDR3 reads CASSAGLLGEQFF. CDR3 nucleotide sequence: TGCGCCAGCAGCGCCGGACTTTTGGGTGAGCAGTTCTTC. Full variable domain (rest looked up from reference TRBV5-1 and TRBJ2-1): KAGVTQTPRYLIKTRGQQVTLSCSPISGHRSVSWYQQTPGQGLQFLFEYFSETQRNKGNFPGRFSGRQFSNSRSEMNVSTLELGDSALYLCASSAGLLGEQFFGPGTRLTVL.